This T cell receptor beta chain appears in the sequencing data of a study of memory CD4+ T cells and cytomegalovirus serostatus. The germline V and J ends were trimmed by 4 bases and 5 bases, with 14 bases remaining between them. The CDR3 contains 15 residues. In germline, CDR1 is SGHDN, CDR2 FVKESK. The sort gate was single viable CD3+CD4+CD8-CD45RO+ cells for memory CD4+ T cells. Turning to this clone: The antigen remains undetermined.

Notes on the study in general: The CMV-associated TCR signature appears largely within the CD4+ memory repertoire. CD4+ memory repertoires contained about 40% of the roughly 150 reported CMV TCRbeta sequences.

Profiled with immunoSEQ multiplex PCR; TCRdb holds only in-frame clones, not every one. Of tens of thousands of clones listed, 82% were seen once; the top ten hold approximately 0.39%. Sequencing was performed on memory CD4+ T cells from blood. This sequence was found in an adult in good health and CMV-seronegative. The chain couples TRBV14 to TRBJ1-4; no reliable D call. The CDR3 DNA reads TGTGCCAGCAGCCCGTGGAGTGGTGGAAATGAAAAACTGTTTTTT. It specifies CASSPWSGGNEKLFF.